This entry features one T cell receptor beta chain sequence. Its matching antigen is unknown. The data were produced by immunoSEQ multiplex PCR, yet TCRdb's version contains in-frame clones alone and is incomplete. The table has over 5,500 clones, 75% to 85% seen once. Germline CDR1 is SGHRS and CDR2 is YFSETQ. Germline trimming cut 0 bases from V and 5 bases from J; bases unmatched to any gene: 5. The CDR3 is made up of 15 amino acids. The data were obtained in a study of T cell repertoires in ileal Crohn's disease. Study findings and constraints: Compared with CD4 T cells, sorted CD8 cells carried more expanded clones.

The chain couples TRBV5-1 to TRBJ2-7, with 10 bases fitting TRBD1. This receptor was obtained from an adult with Crohn's disease. The source material was ileal tissue. In DNA, the CDR3 is TGCGCCAGCAGCTTGGCGACAGGGGGCGTCCACGAGCAGTACTTC. Translating it yields CASSLATGGVHEQYF.